The 9 T cell receptor beta chains reported below all come from one sample, sequenced in a study of metastatic and nonmetastatic thyroid tumors. Thyroid surgery took place with no prior treatment in any patient. TCRdb re-called clones from the PCR reads using MiXCR. The repertoire holds approximately 42,000 clones, 20% to 25% seen once, with around 15% in the top ten. The sequenced sample consisted of tumor tissue. The origin of the receptors is a female donor with papillary thyroid cancer or a benign thyroid nodule (not recorded which). Some clones in this sample may be carry-over from other donors' samples.

This clone has at least ten counts. The chain recombines TRBV27 with TRBJ1-1, with D tentatively TRBD1 (5 bases). Germline V gene lookup returns CDR1 MNHEY and CDR2 SMNVEV (reference sequence). The CDR3 is 13 residues long. Trimming cost V 2 bases and J 4 bases, with 8 bases left between them. The CDR3 sequence: CASSLGGTTEAFF. The CDR3 DNA reads TGTGCCAGCAGTTTAGGAGGGACCACTGAAGCTTTCTTT.

By frequency in the sample, this clone is medium-sized. This chain uses TRBV3-1 with TRBJ2-5; D might be TRBD2 (6 bases). Trimming took off 2 bases at V and 0 bases at J, with 10 bases between the two ends. The CDR3 sequence is 15 residues long. Germline-derived CDR1 and CDR2 are LGHDT and YNNKEL (reference sequence). The CDR3 DNA sequence: TGTGCCAGCAGCCAACACCCTAGCGACCAAGAGACCCAGTACTTC. Translating it yields CASSQHPSDQETQYF.

This clone appeared many times. The V gene is TRBV7-6, the J gene TRBJ2-5; no definite D call. The V and J ends lost 5 bases and 1 base respectively, with 8 bases between them. The V gene's germline CDR1 is SGHVS and CDR2 FNYEAQ. The CDR3 is 13 residues long. The CDR3: CASSHATQETQYF. The CDR3 coding sequence is TGTGCCAGCAGCCATGCCACCCAAGAGACCCAGTACTTC. The whole variable domain, filled in from reference TRBV7-6 and TRBJ2-5, reads GAGVSQSPRYKVTKRGQDVALRCDPISGHVSLYWYRQALGQGPEFLTYFNYEAQQDKSGLPNDRFSAERPEGSISTLTIQRTEQRDSAMYRCASSHATQETQYFGPGTRLLVL.

This chain links TRBV12-3 or TRBV12-4 with TRBJ2-7; TRBD1 matches at 10 bases. V was clipped by 6 bases and J by 13 bases; unmatched bases: 15. The CDR3 runs 14 residues. The chain's CDR3 is CASSGDRGVYDHYF. CDR3 DNA sequence: TGTGCCAGCAGCGGGGACAGGGGAGTCTACGATCATTACTTC.

The genes are TRBV20-1 and TRBJ1-1, with D possibly TRBD1 on 5 matching bases. Germline loops: CDR1 DFQATT, CDR2 SNEGSKA (reference sequence). The V gene lost 0 bases and the J gene lost 5 bases, with 13 bases spanning the gap. CDR3 length equals 14 residues. The CDR3 DNA sequence: TGCAGTGCTAGAGATTCTGACAGCTGGACTGAAGCTTTCTTT. Residues: CSARDSDSWTEAFF.

This clone appeared a single time. This rearrangement joins TRBV20-1 to TRBJ2-7; a weak D match, TRBD2 (6 bases). V was trimmed by 2 bases and J by 6 bases, leaving 20 bases between them. The CDR3 runs to 15 residues. The germline CDR1 and CDR2 sequences are DFQATT and SNEGSKA (reference sequence). The CDR3 nucleotides read TGCAGTGCTAGATATTTACTGAAATTGGGAGGCGAGCAGTACTTC. Translating it yields CSARYLLKLGGEQYF.

The J gene is TRBJ1-1, the V gene TRBV11-2, with TRBD1 matching 7 bases. The CDR3 consists of 14 residues. Germline CDR1 SGHAT, CDR2 FQNNGV. V lost 5 bases and J lost 10; bases outside the gene matches: 13. The CDR3 coding sequence is TGTGCCAGCAGCGGCTCTAGGGGGCACTTGCGAGCTTTCTTT. As protein: CASSGSRGHLRAFF.

This clone has only a few counts. The chain joins TRBV2 to TRBJ2-3; 11 bases are a match to TRBD1. The junction had 8 bases not matched to a gene; V was cut back by 10 bases and J by 2 bases. CDR1 is SNHLY and CDR2 is FYNNEI in the germline V gene. This CDR3 has 15 residues. The CDR3 is CATAGTGGNTDTQYF. In nucleotides, the CDR3 is TGTGCCACCGCCGGGACAGGGGGAAACACAGATACGCAGTATTTT.

The chain carries TRBV5-1 and TRBJ1-1; possible D gene TRBD1, 5 bases. With 3 bases removed from V and 4 bases from J, the gap between germline ends came to 10 bases. The germline CDR1 and CDR2 sequences are SGHRS and YFSETQ. The CDR3 is 13 amino acids. The CDR3 sequence: CASSSQGGTEAFF. For the CDR3, the DNA is TGCGCCAGCAGCTCCCAGGGAGGCACTGAAGCTTTCTTT.